These T cell receptor beta chains were read from a single sample in a study of T cells of healthy individuals. Using its own MiXCR run on the 5' RACE reads, TCRdb lists one record per CDR3 protein. The sample yields 60,000 to 70,000 distinct CDR3 sequences, around 15% seen once. These receptors all stem from a human donor in good health. The CDR3 runs from the conserved cysteine through the conserved F or W. A D gene is named only where the DNA matches it firmly. Clone size is stated in some rows and not others, as once, few, many or a class when expanded.

J | D | V | size | CDR3 | DNA
TRBJ2-3 | . | TRBV6-5 | many | CASSLTTGASTDTQYF | TGTGCCAGCAGTCTGACGACAGGAGCTAGCACAGATACGCAGTATTTT
TRBJ1-4 | . | TRBV3-1 | many | CASSQEGGAPEKLFF | TGTGCCAGCAGCCAAGAGGGAGGGGCCCCAGAAAAACTGTTTTTT
TRBJ2-3 | . | TRBV7-9 | few | CASSSPDYNTDTQYF | TGTGCCAGCAGCTCACCCGACTACAACACAGATACGCAGTATTTT
TRBJ1-3 | . | TRBV12-3/TRBV12-4 | many | CASSLTGNTIYF | TGTGCCAGCAGTTTAACTGGAAACACCATATATTTT
TRBJ2-1 | . | TRBV7-2 | many | CASIQGLSYNEQFF | TGTGCCAGCATCCAAGGTCTCTCCTACAATGAGCAGTTCTTC
TRBJ2-5 | . | TRBV5-1 | . | CASSFSLETQYF | TGCGCCAGCAGCTTCTCGTTGGAGACCCAGTACTTC
TRBJ1-5 | . | TRBV28 | few | CASRGGIPQHF | TGTGCCAGCAGGGGTGGGATCCCCCAGCATTTT
TRBJ2-1 | TRBD1 | TRBV24-1 | few | CATGPQGNEQFF | TGTGCCACTGGGCCACAGGGGAATGAGCAGTTCTTC
TRBJ2-3 | . | TRBV2 | few | CASIRDTSRGTQYF | TGTGCCAGCATTCGGGACACCTCTCGAGGTACGCAGTATTTT
TRBJ1-1 | . | TRBV11-2 | . | CASSSEDGGWGAEAFF | TGTGCCAGCAGCTCCGAAGACGGGGGCTGGGGGGCTGAAGCTTTCTTT
TRBJ1-5 | . | TRBV20-1 | few | CSARDGAVNQPQHF | TGCAGTGCTAGAGATGGGGCGGTCAATCAGCCCCAGCATTTT
TRBJ2-5 | . | TRBV7-8 | once | CASTSGETQYF | TGTGCCAGCACGAGTGGTGAGACCCAGTACTTC
TRBJ1-6 | . | TRBV20-1 | few | CSAREPFSGYSHSPLHF | TGCAGTGCTAGGGAACCTTTCTCGGGCTACAGCCATTCACCCCTCCACTTT
TRBJ2-7 | . | TRBV7-6 | . | CASSQLRGTDTDEQYF | TGTGCCAGCAGCCAACTACGCGGGACAGACACCGACGAGCAGTACTTC
TRBJ2-4 | . | TRBV28 | many | CASSPGRGLAKNIQYF | TGTGCCAGCAGTCCGGGACGAGGACTAGCCAAAAACATTCAGTACTTC
TRBJ1-1 | . | TRBV6-5 | . | CASSYSYASGLAFF | TGTGCCAGCAGTTACAGTTATGCTTCAGGGCTAGCTTTCTTT
TRBJ1-1 | . | TRBV20-1 | many | CSARDPLGTEAFF | TGCAGTGCTAGAGATCCCCTTGGAACTGAAGCTTTCTTT
TRBJ2-7 | TRBD1 | TRBV7-9 | many | CASSSGQASYEQYF | TGTGCCAGCAGCTCCGGACAGGCTAGCTACGAGCAGTACTTC
TRBJ2-3 | TRBD2 | TRBV20-1 | few | CSANGLVTGDTQYF | TGCAGTGCGAACGGACTAGTTACAGGAGATACGCAGTATTTT
TRBJ2-5 | TRBD1 | TRBV7-9 | . | CASSWGQGDQETQYF | TGTGCCAGCAGCTGGGGACAGGGGGACCAAGAGACCCAGTACTTC
TRBJ1-2 | . | TRBV20-1 | many | CSARDPDGMPYGYTF | TGCAGTGCTAGAGATCCAGACGGGATGCCCTATGGCTACACCTTC
TRBJ2-5 | TRBD1 | TRBV10-3 | few | CAISEFGQGETQYF | TGTGCCATCAGTGAGTTTGGACAGGGAGAGACCCAGTACTTC
TRBJ1-2 | TRBD1 | TRBV28 | few | CATLGTAYYGYTF | TGTGCCACCCTGGGGACAGCTTACTATGGCTACACCTTC
TRBJ1-5 | . | TRBV27 | many | CASSKLDGIQPQHF | TGTGCCAGCAGTAAGTTAGATGGGATACAGCCCCAGCATTTT
TRBJ2-3 | . | TRBV28 | few | CASSLSRGDTQYF | TGTGCCAGCAGTTTATCCCGCGGGGATACGCAGTATTTT
TRBJ2-3 | . | TRBV2 | . | CASSERGTTRGTQYF | TGTGCCAGCAGTGAACGGGGGACCACCAGGGGTACGCAGTATTTT
TRBJ2-1 | . | TRBV3-1 | many | CASSLSGLEQFF | TGTGCCAGCAGCCTATCCGGCCTTGAGCAGTTCTTC
TRBJ2-7 | TRBD2 | TRBV10-3 | many | CAISGGSSGRGEQYF | TGTGCCATCAGTGGGGGCTCTAGCGGGAGGGGTGAGCAGTACTTC
TRBJ1-1 | . | TRBV20-1 | many | CSAGRAPEAFF | TGCAGTGCTGGAAGGGCGCCTGAAGCTTTCTTT
TRBJ2-3 | . | TRBV5-1 | . | CASSPDLQSTDTQYF | TGCGCCAGCAGCCCCGACTTACAAAGCACAGATACGCAGTATTTT